These 23 T cell receptor beta chains share one sample of origin, sequenced in a study of beta chain features in type 1 diabetes. Their target antigens are unknown. Sequenced material consisted of expressed TCRB transcripts (all of the isolated RNA was reverse transcribed). The repertoire was sequenced with immunoSEQ multiplex PCR; TCRdb's copy has only in-frame clones and lacks some. The sample carries roughly 300,000 clones, 7% to 10% recorded once. Study observations and caveats: Shortening that was moderate but significant affected the TCRB CDR3s of Type 1 diabetes patients in all four CD4+ subsets.

The sequencing sample was made of central memory CD4+ T cells from blood. The receptors were sampled from a man younger than 45 with type 1 diabetes.

The J gene is TRBJ2-7, the V gene TRBV6-5; the match to TRBD1 covers 9 bases. Germline V CDR1 and CDR2: MNHEY, SVGAGI. This CDR3 contains 15 residues. V dropped 6 bases and J dropped 2; count of bases not matched to a gene: 8. The CDR3 DNA sequence: TGTGCCAGCAGCTCCGGGACAGGGTCACCCTACGAGCAGTACTTC. Translating it yields CASSSGTGSPYEQYF.

V is TRBV11-2 and J is TRBJ2-1; 11 bases are a match to TRBD2. The CDR3 is made up of 16 amino acids. Germline CDR1 is SGHAT and CDR2 is FQNNGV. Losses at the gene ends were 5 bases for V and 4 bases for J; bases not matched to a gene: 7. In DNA, the CDR3 is TGTGCCAGCAGCCTAGGGGGACTAGCGGTTTACAATGAGCAGTTCTTC. Amino acid sequence: CASSLGGLAVYNEQFF.

This clone showed up just a few times. The V and J genes are TRBV30 and TRBJ1-2; no reliable D call. The germline CDR1 and CDR2 sequences are GTSNPN and SVGIG (reference sequence). The V and J ends lost 1 base and 3 bases respectively, with 6 bases between them. This CDR3 contains 12 residues. CDR3 residues: CAWSAGYYGYTF. CDR3 coding DNA: TGTGCCTGGAGTGCTGGATACTATGGCTACACCTTC. Combining the CDR3 with reference TRBV30 and TRBJ1-2 gives the whole variable domain SQTIHQWPATLVQPVGSPLSLECTVEGTSNPNLYWYRQAAGRGLQLLFYSVGIGQISSEVPQNLSASRPQDRQFILSSKKLLLSDSGFYLCAWSAGYYGYTFGSGTRLTVV.

A few counts support this clone. Other DNA sequences in the sample encode the same CDR3. The chain has TRBV7-2 and TRBJ2-5; tentatively, D is TRBD1 (5 bases). The CDR3 has 14 amino acids. V gave up 2 bases and J gave up 0 bases, with 7 bases separating them. CDR1 SGHTA and CDR2 FQGNSA come from the germline V gene. The CDR3 loop is CASSLQGDQETQYF. CDR3 DNA sequence: TGTGCCAGCAGCTTACAAGGGGACCAAGAGACCCAGTACTTC.

This clone was observed a few times. The chain carries TRBV9 and TRBJ2-2; D remains ambiguous. Germline CDR1 SGDLS, CDR2 YYNGEE. This CDR3 has 15 amino acids. The ends were cut back, 0 bases at V and 1 base at J, with 7 bases in the middle. CDR3 residues: CASSVGVVNTGELFF. CDR3 coding DNA: TGTGCCAGCAGCGTAGGAGTGGTGAACACCGGGGAGCTGTTTTTT.

This clone was found a few times. The chain couples TRBV10-1 to TRBJ2-7, with a possible D match to TRBD2 (5 bases). Per germline, CDR1 WNHNN and CDR2 SYGVQD (reference sequence). The CDR3 is made up of 14 amino acids. V shed 11 bases and J shed 5 bases, with 22 bases lying between them. CDR3 nucleotides: TGCGCCCTACGACCCCGGGAAATAGACCACGAGCAGTACTTC. Translation gives CALRPREIDHEQYF.

The CDR3 protein is CASSKRDRWQETQYF. The DNA for the CDR3 is TGTGCCAGCAGCAAGAGGGACAGGTGGCAAGAGACCCAGTACTTC. V usage is TRBV5-6 and J usage is TRBJ2-5; 8 bases fit TRBD1. CDR3 size: 15 residues. Germline trimming cut 4 bases from V and 2 bases from J; bases unmatched to any gene: 7. Germline V gene sequence: CDR1 SGHDT, CDR2 YYEEEE.

The chain couples TRBV27 to TRBJ2-2; TRBD1 agrees at 8 bases. CDR1 and CDR2 from the germline V gene are MNHEY and SMNVEV (reference sequence). This CDR3 comprises 15 residues. After removal of 4 bases from V and 3 bases from J, the junction contained 4 bases not matched to a gene. The CDR3 loop is CASSSGQVYTGELFF. CDR3 DNA: TGTGCCAGCAGTTCGGGACAGGTTTACACCGGGGAGCTGTTTTTT.

The chain employs TRBV7-9 and TRBJ2-5; TRBD2 agrees at 9 bases. V shed 2 bases and J 2 bases; nucleotides not matched to a gene: 9. The germline gives CDR1 SEHNR, CDR2 FQNEAQ (reference sequence). This CDR3 spans 17 amino acids. This chain's CDR3 is CASSLSISGGQQETQYF. The CDR3 region has the DNA TGTGCCAGCAGCTTATCCATTAGCGGGGGCCAACAAGAGACCCAGTACTTC. The variable domain in full, with the rest retrieved from reference TRBV7-9 and TRBJ2-5, is DTGVSQNPRHKITKRGQNVTFRCDPISEHNRLYWYRQTLGQGPEFLTYFQNEAQLEKSRLLSDRFSAERPKGSFSTLEIQRTEQGDSAMYLCASSLSISGGQQETQYFGPGTRLLVL.

This clone appeared a few times. In DNA, the CDR3 is TGCAGCGTGGACCGACCGGGACAGAAAGAGACCCAGTACTTC. The encoded protein is CSVDRPGQKETQYF. This chain uses TRBV29-1 with TRBJ2-5, with TRBD1 identical over 7 bases. The CDR3 loop spans 14 amino acids. The V gene's germline CDR1 is SQVTM and CDR2 ANQGSEA. V gave up 6 bases and J gave up 3 bases; unmatched junction bases: 10. Based on the CDR3 plus reference TRBV29-1 and TRBJ2-5, the full variable domain is SAVISQKPSRDICQRGTSLTIQCQVDSQVTMMFWYRQQPGQSLTLIATANQGSEATYESGFVIDKFPISRPNLTFSTLTVSNMSPEDSSIYLCSVDRPGQKETQYFGPGTRLLVL.

V gene TRBV6-5 combines with J gene TRBJ1-5; no definite D call. The CDR3 covers 13 residues. Trimming took off 5 bases at V and 2 bases at J, with 7 bases between the two ends. The V gene's germline CDR1 is MNHEY and CDR2 SVGAGI. In DNA, the CDR3 is TGTGCCAGCAGTACCGACCGCAATCAGCCCCAGCATTTT. As protein: CASSTDRNQPQHF.

This clone was seen more than once but under ten times. The chain combines TRBV19 with TRBJ2-4; TRBD1 might be the D (5 bases). CDR3 size: 14 residues. Germline V gives CDR1 LNHDA, CDR2 SQIVND (reference sequence). Trimming pared 5 bases from V and 6 bases from J, leaving 14 bases between. The CDR3, as DNA: TGTGCCAGTAGTGACTCAACTGGGGCAAACATTCAGTACTTC. This sequence encodes CASSDSTGANIQYF.

This chain links TRBV28 with TRBJ1-6; tentatively, D is TRBD1 (5 bases). Germline CDR1 is MDHEN and CDR2 is SYDVKM. V shed 2 bases and J shed 6 bases, with 5 bases lying between them. This CDR3 spans 13 amino acids. The CDR3 coding sequence is TGTGCCAGCAGTTTAAGGGGTAATTCACCCCTCCACTTT. It translates to CASSLRGNSPLHF.

This clone has at least ten counts. The gene calls are TRBV4-3 and TRBJ2-5, with TRBD2 matching 14 bases. CDR3 length equals 18 residues. Per the germline V gene, CDR1 is LGHNA and CDR2 is YSLEER. Germline trimming cut 2 bases from V and 5 bases from J; bases unmatched to any gene: 10. The CDR3 sequence: CASSQLRLAGGPGETQYF. The CDR3 bases are TGCGCCAGCAGCCAACTCCGACTAGCGGGGGGGCCGGGGGAGACCCAGTACTTC.

V is TRBV5-1 and J is TRBJ2-2; D remains ambiguous. V was clipped by 5 bases and J by 0 bases, with 14 bases between them. Germline CDR1 SGHRS, CDR2 YFSETQ. CDR3 length: 16 residues. In DNA, the CDR3 is TGCGCCAGCAGAACCCAGGCTTACGCGAACACCGGGGAGCTGTTTTTT. It specifies CASRTQAYANTGELFF.

This clone has more than one count but fewer than ten. The chain joins TRBV5-4 to TRBJ2-5; possible D gene TRBD2, 5 bases. CDR3 length: 15 amino acids. The germline CDR1 and CDR2 sequences are SGHNT and YYREEE (reference sequence). Deletions cut 4 bases from V and 5 bases from J, with 18 bases between. The CDR3 is CASSLAAQLGETQYF. Here the CDR3 DNA reads TGTGCCAGCAGCCTCGCCGCCCAACTAGGGGAGACCCAGTACTTC.

CDR3 DNA sequence: TGCGCCAGCAGCCAGGCCGAGTGGACAGATACGCAGTATTTT. Its translation is CASSQAEWTDTQYF. The chain has TRBV4-1 and TRBJ2-3; D gene unclear. Germline CDR1 is MGHRA and CDR2 is YSYEKL. Trimming cost V 3 bases and J 3 bases, with 10 bases left between them. CDR3 size: 14 residues.

The J gene is TRBJ2-2, the V gene TRBV11-2, with a weak D call TRBD2 (5 bases). Germline assignment: CDR1 SGHAT and CDR2 FQNNGV. The CDR3 sequence is 15 residues long. V dropped 1 base and J dropped 4 bases, with 10 bases sitting between them. The CDR3 loop reads CASSLVVGSTGELFF. The CDR3 DNA sequence: TGTGCCAGCAGCTTAGTCGTAGGGAGCACCGGGGAGCTGTTTTTT.

This clone was observed a few times. The chain carries TRBV18 and TRBJ1-1; no firm D call. The CDR3 is made up of 14 amino acids. Germline assignment: CDR1 KGHSH and CDR2 LQKENI. Trimming removed 2 bases at V and 6 bases at J, with 13 bases between. CDR3 nucleotide sequence: TGTGCCAGCTCACCAGGGAACACTGGGGCTGAAGCTTTCTTT. Its protein is CASSPGNTGAEAFF.

This clone has only a few counts. The chain joins TRBV7-9 to TRBJ2-1; 7 bases match TRBD2. V lost 2 bases to trimming and J lost 2 bases; unmatched junction nucleotides: 6. This CDR3 is built from 16 residues. The germline V gene has CDR1 SEHNR and CDR2 FQNEAQ (reference sequence). The CDR3 loop reads CASSLYGGMAYNEQFF. The CDR3 DNA follows: TGTGCCAGCAGCTTATACGGGGGGATGGCCTACAATGAGCAGTTCTTC.

This rearrangement joins TRBV4-3 to TRBJ2-7; 10 nucleotides match TRBD2. The CDR3 length is 16 residues. From germline, CDR1 is LGHNA and CDR2 YSLEER. After removal of 1 base from V and 6 bases from J, the junction contained 9 bases not matched to a gene. The CDR3 sequence: CASSQGLLAGRGEQYF. CDR3 nucleotide sequence: TGCGCCAGCAGCCAAGGCTTACTAGCGGGGCGGGGCGAGCAGTACTTC.

The table lists this clone with a few counts. This chain links TRBV5-6 with TRBJ2-7; 9 bases line up with TRBD1. The CDR3 runs to 15 residues. J gave up 6 bases and V 2 bases, and 9 bases lay outside the gene matches. The germline V gene has CDR1 SGHDT and CDR2 YYEEEE. The CDR3 spells CASSFRDRVLGEQYF. The CDR3 DNA is TGTGCCAGCAGCTTCCGGGACAGGGTTTTGGGCGAGCAGTACTTC. Filled out from reference TRBV5-6 and TRBJ2-7, the complete variable domain reads DAGVTQSPTHLIKTRGQQVTLRCSPKSGHDTVSWYQQALGQGPQFIFQYYEEEERQRGNFPDRFSGHQFPNYSSELNVNALLLGDSALYLCASSFRDRVLGEQYFGPGTRLTVT.

J is TRBJ1-2 and V is TRBV25-1; D gene ambiguous. V was pared by 0 bases and J by 7 bases, with 12 bases between. CDR3 length: 14 amino acids. Germline V gene lookup returns CDR1 MGHDK and CDR2 SYGVNS. This CDR3 reads CASSEYQELGGYTF. The CDR3 region has the DNA TGTGCCAGCAGTGAATACCAGGAATTGGGTGGCTACACCTTC.